This TCR beta chain stems from a study of blood T cell repertoires in COVID-19. In the study overall: Samples of COVID-19 (acute and convalescent) were obtained from the United States, Italy and Spain. From T cells, B-cell-depleted T cells, or PBMCs came the material, which was cDNA or gDNA.

Seattle patients were enrolled while actively infected and followed longitudinally. Data came from immunoSEQ multiplex PCR; TCRdb stores just in-frame clones and leaves some out. The sample carries about 130,000 clones, 90% recorded once. This CDR3 is built from 17 residues. CDR1 SGDLS and CDR2 YYNGEE come from the germline V gene. V gave up 3 bases and J gave up 3 bases, with 19 bases separating them. The genes are TRBV9 and TRBJ2-1; a possible D gene is TRBD2 (6 bases). This sequence was found in a man aged 55-75 years with COVID-19, enrolled during active disease. Sequenced material: peripheral blood. In DNA form, the CDR3 reads TGTGCCAGCAGCGGAACAGCCGGGACTTCGTTCTACAATGAGCAGTTCTTC. Translating it yields CASSGTAGTSFYNEQFF.